This TCR beta chain was captured by sequencing in a study of T-cell memory formation after mild COVID-19. Study at large: Each donor largely had its own TCR clusters.

Findings and limits, study-wide: Mostly located in CM and EM were contracting CD4+ clones, with contracting CD8+ clones located in EMRA.

5'RACE with constant-segment primers yielded barcoded, UMI-tagged TCR alpha and TCR beta cDNA libraries. TCRdb fed the 5' RACE reads into MiXCR, producing one record per CDR3 protein. The profile shows roughly 130,000 distinct CDR3 sequences, 5% to 6.5% of them singletons. Trimming took 3 bases from V and 4 from J; bases not matched to a gene: 6. Germline lookup yields CDR1 DFQATT and CDR2 SNEGSKA (reference sequence). The CDR3 is 14 amino acids. This clonotype was counted between two and nine times. Its antigen is as yet unknown. What was sequenced was PBMCs or a T cell subset sorted from them (not recorded which). V gene TRBV20-1 combines with J gene TRBJ1-5, with 7 bases that match TRBD1. The sequence derives from an adult woman who had mild COVID-19 (a few samples of this study predate the infection). Cell type and time point are not known. The CDR3 is CSARGTEANQPQHF. CDR3 DNA: TGCAGTGCTAGGGGGACAGAGGCAAATCAGCCCCAGCATTTT.